This T cell receptor beta chain was profiled in a study of Ad26.COV2.S vaccination and SARS-CoV-2 variants. Background on the study: The authors gave Ad26.COV2.S intramuscularly, either once or twice 56 days apart. Regarding the study as a whole: Substantial post-vaccination breadth of spike-specific CD8+ and CD4+ T cell responses was reported. Vaccine recipients and placebo recipients showed similar non-spike TCR breadth.

Germline V gives CDR1 SGHAT, CDR2 FQNNGV. V shed 8 bases and J shed 6 bases, with 28 bases lying between them. This CDR3 has 17 amino acids. Indicated treatment: some 20 received Ad26.COV2.S at low or high dose, single or two shots; roughly 5 received placebo; per-sample allocation not given. Sampling happened 63 days after the first vaccine or placebo injection. An Ad26 vector that expressed Wuhan-strain SARS-CoV-2 spike constituted the vaccine. The method was immunoSEQ multiplex PCR; TCRdb's version includes in-frame clones alone and lacks a portion of them. This sample yields about 370,000 clones, of which approximately 91% are seen a single time; about 3.6% belongs to the top ten. Notes on this clone: Antigen unknown.

The input for sequencing was peripheral blood, taken in a trial of Ad26.COV2.S vaccine versus placebo. This chain links TRBV11-2 with TRBJ1-2, with D possibly being TRBD1 (6 bases). This sequence was found in a person aged 18 to 59 who received the Ad26.COV2.S COVID-19 vaccine or a placebo. The CDR3 sequence: CASGPGHRGGLRDGYTF. As DNA, the CDR3 is TGTGCCAGCGGGCCGGGACACCGAGGGGGACTGCGGGATGGCTACACCTTC. Full variable domain (outside the CDR3, taken from reference TRBV11-2 and TRBJ1-2): EAGVAQSPRYKIIEKRQSVAFWCNPISGHATLYWYQQILGQGPKLLIQFQNNGVVDDSQLPKDRFSAERLKGVDSTLKIQPAKLEDSAVYLCASGPGHRGGLRDGYTFGSGTRLTVV.